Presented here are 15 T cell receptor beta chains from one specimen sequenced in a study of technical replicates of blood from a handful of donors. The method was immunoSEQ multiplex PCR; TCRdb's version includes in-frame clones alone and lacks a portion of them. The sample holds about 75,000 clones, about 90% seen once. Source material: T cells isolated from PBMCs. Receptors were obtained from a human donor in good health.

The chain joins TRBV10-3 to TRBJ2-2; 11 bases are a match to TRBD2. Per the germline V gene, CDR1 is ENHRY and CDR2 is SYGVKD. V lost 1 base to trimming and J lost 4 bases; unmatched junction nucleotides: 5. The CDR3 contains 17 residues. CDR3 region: CAISEFVGLAGTGELFF. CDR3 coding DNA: TGTGCCATCAGTGAGTTTGTAGGACTAGCGGGCACCGGGGAGCTGTTTTTT.

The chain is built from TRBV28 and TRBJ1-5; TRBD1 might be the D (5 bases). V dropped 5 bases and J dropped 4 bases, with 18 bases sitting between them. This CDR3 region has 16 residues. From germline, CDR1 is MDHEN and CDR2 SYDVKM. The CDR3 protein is CASSLPGGGPNQPQHF. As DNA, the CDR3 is TGTGCCAGCAGTCTACCGGGCGGGGGACCTAATCAGCCCCAGCATTTT. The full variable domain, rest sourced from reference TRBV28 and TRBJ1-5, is DVKVTQSSRYLVKRTGEKVFLECVQDMDHENMFWYRQDPGLGLRLIYFSYDVKMKEKGDIPEGYSVSREKKERFSLILESASTNQTSMYLCASSLPGGGPNQPQHFGDGTRLSIL.

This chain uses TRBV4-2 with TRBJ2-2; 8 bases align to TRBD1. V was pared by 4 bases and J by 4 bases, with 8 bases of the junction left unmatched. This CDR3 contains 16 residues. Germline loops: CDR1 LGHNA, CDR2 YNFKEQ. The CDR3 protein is CASSLDRERSTGELFF. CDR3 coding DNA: TGTGCCAGCAGCCTGGACAGGGAGAGGAGCACCGGGGAGCTGTTTTTT.

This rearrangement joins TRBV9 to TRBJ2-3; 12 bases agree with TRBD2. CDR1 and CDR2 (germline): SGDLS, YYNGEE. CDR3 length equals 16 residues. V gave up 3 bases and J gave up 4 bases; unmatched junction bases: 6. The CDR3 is CASSDGTSGRSDTQYF. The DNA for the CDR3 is TGTGCCAGCAGCGACGGGACTAGCGGGCGATCAGATACGCAGTATTTT.

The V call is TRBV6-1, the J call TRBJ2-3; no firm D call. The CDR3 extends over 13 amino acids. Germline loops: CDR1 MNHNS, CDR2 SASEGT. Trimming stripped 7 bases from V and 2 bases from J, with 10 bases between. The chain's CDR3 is CASKPAATDTQYF. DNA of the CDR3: TGTGCCAGCAAACCGGCGGCCACAGATACGCAGTATTTT.

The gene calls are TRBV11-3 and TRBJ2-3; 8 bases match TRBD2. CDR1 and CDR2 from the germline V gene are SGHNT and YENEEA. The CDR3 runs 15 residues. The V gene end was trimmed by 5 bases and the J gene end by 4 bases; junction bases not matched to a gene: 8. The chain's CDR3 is CASSQRTSFPDTQYF. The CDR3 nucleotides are TGTGCCAGCAGCCAAAGGACTAGCTTCCCAGATACGCAGTATTTT. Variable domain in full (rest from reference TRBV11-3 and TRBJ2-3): EAGVVQSPRYKIIEKKQPVAFWCNPISGHNTLYWYLQNLGQGPELLIRYENEEAVDDSQLPKDRFSAERLKGVDSTLKIQPAELGDSAVYLCASSQRTSFPDTQYFGPGTRLTVL.

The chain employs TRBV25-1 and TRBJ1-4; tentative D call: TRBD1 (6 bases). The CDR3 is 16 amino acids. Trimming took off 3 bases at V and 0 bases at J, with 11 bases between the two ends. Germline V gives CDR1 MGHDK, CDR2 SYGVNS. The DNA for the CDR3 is TGTGCCAGCAGTGACCCAGGGACACCAACTAATGAAAAACTGTTTTTT. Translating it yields CASSDPGTPTNEKLFF.

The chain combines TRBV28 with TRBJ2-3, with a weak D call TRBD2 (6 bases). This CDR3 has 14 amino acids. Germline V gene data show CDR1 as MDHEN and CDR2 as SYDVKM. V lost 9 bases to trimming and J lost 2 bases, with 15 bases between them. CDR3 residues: CASGWRASTDTQYF. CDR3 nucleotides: TGTGCCAGTGGATGGAGGGCCTCCACAGATACGCAGTATTTT.

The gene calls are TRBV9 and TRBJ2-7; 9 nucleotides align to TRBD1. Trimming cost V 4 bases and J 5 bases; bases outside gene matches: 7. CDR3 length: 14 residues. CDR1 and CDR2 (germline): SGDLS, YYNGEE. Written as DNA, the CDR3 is TGTGCCAGCAGCCCCCACGGGACAGGGAACGAGCAGTACTTC. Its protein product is CASSPHGTGNEQYF.

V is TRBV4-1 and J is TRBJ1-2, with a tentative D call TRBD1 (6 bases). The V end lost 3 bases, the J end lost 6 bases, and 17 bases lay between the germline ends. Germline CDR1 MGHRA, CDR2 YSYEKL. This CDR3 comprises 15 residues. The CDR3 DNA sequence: TGCGCCAGCAGCCAGTATCTACAGGGTTCTCATGGCTACACCTTC. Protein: CASSQYLQGSHGYTF.

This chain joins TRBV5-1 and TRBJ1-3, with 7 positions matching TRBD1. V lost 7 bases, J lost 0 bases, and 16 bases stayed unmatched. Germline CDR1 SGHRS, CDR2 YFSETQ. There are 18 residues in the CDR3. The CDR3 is CASRSEGTVYLSGNTIYF. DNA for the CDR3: TGCGCCAGCCGGTCAGAGGGGACAGTTTACCTCTCTGGAAACACCATATATTTT. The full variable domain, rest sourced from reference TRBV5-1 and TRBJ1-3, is KAGVTQTPRYLIKTRGQQVTLSCSPISGHRSVSWYQQTPGQGLQFLFEYFSETQRNKGNFPGRFSGRQFSNSRSEMNVSTLELGDSALYLCASRSEGTVYLSGNTIYFGEGSWLTVV.

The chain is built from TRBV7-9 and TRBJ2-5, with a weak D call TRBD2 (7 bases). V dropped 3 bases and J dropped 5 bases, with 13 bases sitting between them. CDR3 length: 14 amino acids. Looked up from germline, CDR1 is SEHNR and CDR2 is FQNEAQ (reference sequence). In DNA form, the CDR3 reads TGTGCCAGCAGCTTCTCAGGGGAGGGGGAGACCCAGTACTTC. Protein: CASSFSGEGETQYF.

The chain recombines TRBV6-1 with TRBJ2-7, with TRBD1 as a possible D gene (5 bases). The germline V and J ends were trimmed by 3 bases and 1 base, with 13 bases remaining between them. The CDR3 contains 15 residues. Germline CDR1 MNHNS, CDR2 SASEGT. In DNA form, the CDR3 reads TGTGCCAGCAGTGAGCAGGGAATTCCTTCCTACGAGCAGTACTTC. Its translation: CASSEQGIPSYEQYF.

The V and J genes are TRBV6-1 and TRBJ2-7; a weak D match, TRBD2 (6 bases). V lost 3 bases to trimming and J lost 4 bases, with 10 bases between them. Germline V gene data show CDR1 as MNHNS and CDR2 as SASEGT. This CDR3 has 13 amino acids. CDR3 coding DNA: TGTGCCAGCAGTGAGGGGGGAGTGTACGAGCAGTACTTC. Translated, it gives CASSEGGVYEQYF.

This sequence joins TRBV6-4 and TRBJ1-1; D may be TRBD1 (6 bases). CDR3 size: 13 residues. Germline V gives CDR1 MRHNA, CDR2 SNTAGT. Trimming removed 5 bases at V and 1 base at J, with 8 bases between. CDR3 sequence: CASSKGGNTEAFF. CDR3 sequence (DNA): TGTGCCAGCAGTAAAGGGGGGAACACTGAAGCTTTCTTT.